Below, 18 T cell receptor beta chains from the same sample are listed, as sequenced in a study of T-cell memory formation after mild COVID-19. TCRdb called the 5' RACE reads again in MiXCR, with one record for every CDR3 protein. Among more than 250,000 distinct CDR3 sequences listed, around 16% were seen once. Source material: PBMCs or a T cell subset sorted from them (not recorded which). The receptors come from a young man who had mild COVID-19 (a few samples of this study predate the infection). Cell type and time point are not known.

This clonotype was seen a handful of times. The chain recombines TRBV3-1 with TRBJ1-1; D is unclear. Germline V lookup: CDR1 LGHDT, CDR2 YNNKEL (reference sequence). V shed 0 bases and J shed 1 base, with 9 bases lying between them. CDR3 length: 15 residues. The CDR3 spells CASSQETLPNTEAFF. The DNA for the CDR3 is TGTGCCAGCAGCCAAGAAACCCTTCCGAACACTGAAGCTTTCTTT.

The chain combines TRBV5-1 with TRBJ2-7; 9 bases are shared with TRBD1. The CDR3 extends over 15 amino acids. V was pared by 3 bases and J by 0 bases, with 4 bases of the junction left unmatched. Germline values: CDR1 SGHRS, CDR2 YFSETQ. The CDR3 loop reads CASSSTGGSSYEQYV. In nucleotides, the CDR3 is TGCGCCAGCAGCTCGACAGGGGGGAGCTCCTACGAGCAGTACGTC.

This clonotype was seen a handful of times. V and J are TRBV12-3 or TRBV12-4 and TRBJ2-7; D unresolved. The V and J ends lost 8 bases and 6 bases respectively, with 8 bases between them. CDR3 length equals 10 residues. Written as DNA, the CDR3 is TGTGCCAGCGGGGTCGGCGAGCAGTACGTC. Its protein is CASGVGEQYV.

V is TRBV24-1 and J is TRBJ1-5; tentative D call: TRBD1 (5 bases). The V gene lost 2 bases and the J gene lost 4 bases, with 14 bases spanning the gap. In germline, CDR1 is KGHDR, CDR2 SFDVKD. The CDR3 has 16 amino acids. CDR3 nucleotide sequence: TGTGCCACCAGTGATTCGGGACTGAGAATTAATCAGCCCCAGCATTTT. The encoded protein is CATSDSGLRINQPQHF.

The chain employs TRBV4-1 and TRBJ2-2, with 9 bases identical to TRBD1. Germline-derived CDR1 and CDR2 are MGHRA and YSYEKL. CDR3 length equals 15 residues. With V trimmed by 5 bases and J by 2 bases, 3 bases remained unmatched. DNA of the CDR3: TGCGCCAGCAGCTCGACAGGGGGAAACACCGGGGAGCTGTTTTTT. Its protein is CASSSTGGNTGELFF.

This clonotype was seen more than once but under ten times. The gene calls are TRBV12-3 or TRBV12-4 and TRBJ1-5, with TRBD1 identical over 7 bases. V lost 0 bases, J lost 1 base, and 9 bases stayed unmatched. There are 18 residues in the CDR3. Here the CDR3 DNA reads TGTGCCAGCAGTTTAGCTAGTTTGGGGACAGACAGCAATCAGCCCCAGCATTTT. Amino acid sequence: CASSLASLGTDSNQPQHF.

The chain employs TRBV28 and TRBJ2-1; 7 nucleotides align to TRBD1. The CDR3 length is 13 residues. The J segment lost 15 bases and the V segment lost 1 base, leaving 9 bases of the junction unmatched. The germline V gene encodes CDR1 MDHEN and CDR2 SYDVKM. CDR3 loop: CASSLSDGTAMFF. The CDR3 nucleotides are TGTGCCAGCAGTTTATCCGATGGGACAGCCATGTTCTTC.

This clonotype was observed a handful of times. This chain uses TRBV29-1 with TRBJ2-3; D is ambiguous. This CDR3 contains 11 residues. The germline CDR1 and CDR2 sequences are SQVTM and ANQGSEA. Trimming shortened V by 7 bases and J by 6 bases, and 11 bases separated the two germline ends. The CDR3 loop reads CSARYSDTQYF. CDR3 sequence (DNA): TGCAGCGCCCGTTATTCCGATACGCAGTATTTT.

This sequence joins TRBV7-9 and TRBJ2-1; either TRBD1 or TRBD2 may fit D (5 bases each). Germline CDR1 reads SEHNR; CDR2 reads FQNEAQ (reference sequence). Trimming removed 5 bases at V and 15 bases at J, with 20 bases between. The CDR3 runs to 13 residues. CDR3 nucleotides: TGTGCCAGCAGCCGGGGACCGACGGGTAATTGGTTCTTC. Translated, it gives CASSRGPTGNWFF. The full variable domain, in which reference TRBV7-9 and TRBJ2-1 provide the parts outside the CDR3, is DTGVSQNPRHKITKRGQNVTFRCDPISEHNRLYWYRQTLGQGPEFLTYFQNEAQLEKSRLLSDRFSAERPKGSFSTLEIQRTEQGDSAMYLCASSRGPTGNWFFGPGTRLTVL.

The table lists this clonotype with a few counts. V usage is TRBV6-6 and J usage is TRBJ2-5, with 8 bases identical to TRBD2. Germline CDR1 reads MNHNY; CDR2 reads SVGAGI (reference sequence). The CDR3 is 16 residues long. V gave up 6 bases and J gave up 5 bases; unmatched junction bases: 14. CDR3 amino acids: CASRIGGALGLETQYF. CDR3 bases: TGTGCCAGCAGGATCGGGGGGGCATTGGGGCTGGAGACCCAGTACTTC.

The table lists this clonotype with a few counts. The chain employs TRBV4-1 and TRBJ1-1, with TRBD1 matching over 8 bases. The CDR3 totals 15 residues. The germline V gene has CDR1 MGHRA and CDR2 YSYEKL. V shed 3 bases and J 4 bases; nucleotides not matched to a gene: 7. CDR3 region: CASSHRTGPLTEAFF. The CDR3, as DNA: TGCGCCAGCAGCCACCGGACAGGGCCCCTCACTGAAGCTTTCTTT.

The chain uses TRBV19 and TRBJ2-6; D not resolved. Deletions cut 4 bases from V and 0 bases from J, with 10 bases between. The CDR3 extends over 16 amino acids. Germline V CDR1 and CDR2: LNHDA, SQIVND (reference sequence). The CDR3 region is CASSNGGVSGANVLTF. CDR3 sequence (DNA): TGTGCCAGTAGTAATGGTGGTGTCTCTGGGGCCAACGTCCTGACTTTC. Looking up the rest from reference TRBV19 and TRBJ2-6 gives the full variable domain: DGGITQSPKYLFRKEGQNVTLSCEQNLNHDAMYWYRQDPGQGLRLIYYSQIVNDFQKGDIAEGYSVSREKKESFPLTVTSAQKNPTAFYLCASSNGGVSGANVLTFGAGSRLTVL.

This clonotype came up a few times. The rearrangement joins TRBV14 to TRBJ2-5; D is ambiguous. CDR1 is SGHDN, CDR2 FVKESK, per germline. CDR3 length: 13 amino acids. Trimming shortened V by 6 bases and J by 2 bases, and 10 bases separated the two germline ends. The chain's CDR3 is CASRDGAQETQYF. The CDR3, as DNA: TGTGCCAGCAGGGACGGTGCACAAGAGACCCAGTACTTC.

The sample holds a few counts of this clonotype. The CDR3 protein is CASSLGVADEQFF. The CDR3 bases are TGTGCCAGCAGCTTAGGGGTTGCGGATGAGCAGTTCTTC. The chain has TRBV11-3 and TRBJ2-1; D unclear. Germline CDR1 and CDR2: SGHNT and YENEEA. The CDR3 is made up of 13 amino acids. V was shortened by 1 base and J by 8 bases, with 9 bases between the two germline ends.

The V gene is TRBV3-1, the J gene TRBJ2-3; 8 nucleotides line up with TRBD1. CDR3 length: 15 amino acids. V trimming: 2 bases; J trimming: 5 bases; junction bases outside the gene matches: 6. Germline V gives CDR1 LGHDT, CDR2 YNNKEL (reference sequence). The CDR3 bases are TGTGCCAGCAGCCAATCCGACAGGGGTGGAGATACGCAGTATTTT. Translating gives CASSQSDRGGDTQYF.

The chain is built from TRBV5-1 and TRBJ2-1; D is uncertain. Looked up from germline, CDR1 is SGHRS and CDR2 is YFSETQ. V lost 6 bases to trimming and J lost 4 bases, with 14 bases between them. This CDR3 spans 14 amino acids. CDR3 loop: CASKPDGSYNEQFF. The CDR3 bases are TGCGCCAGCAAACCGGACGGCTCATACAATGAGCAGTTCTTC.

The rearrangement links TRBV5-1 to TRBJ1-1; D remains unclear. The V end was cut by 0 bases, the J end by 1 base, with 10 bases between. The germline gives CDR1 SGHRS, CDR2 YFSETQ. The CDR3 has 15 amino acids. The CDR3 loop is CASSLAGRGNTEAFF. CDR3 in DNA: TGCGCCAGCAGCTTGGCTGGGCGGGGGAACACTGAAGCTTTCTTT.

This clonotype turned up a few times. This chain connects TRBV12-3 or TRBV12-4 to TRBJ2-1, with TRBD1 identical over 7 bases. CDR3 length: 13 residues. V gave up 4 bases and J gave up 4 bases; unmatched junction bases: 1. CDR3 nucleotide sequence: TGTGCCAGCAGTTGGACAGGTTACAATGAGCAGTTCTTC. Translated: CASSWTGYNEQFF.